This record concerns one T cell receptor beta chain sequence. In the authors' methods: Counts of nucleated cells, estimated from reference gene primer amplification, were obtained. Clones were read by immunoSEQ multiplex PCR, and TCRdb kept only the in-frame ones, dropping some. V and J calls and clone size are given by that table; D and trimming were obtained from the DNA. The repertoire holds fewer than 350,000 clones, with about 86% as singletons. The data derive from a study of blood T cell repertoires in COVID-19. Study at large: Material from acute and convalescent COVID-19 was sourced from the United States, Italy and Spain. Sample material is recorded as cDNA or gDNA derived from T cells, B-cell-depleted T cells, or PBMCs.

This CDR3 has 13 residues. CDR1 and CDR2 from the germline V gene are SGHRS and YFSETQ. Between the trimmed V and J ends, which lost 0 bases and 8 bases, there was a span of 11 bases. This TCR was sampled from a woman aged 55-70 years with active or convalescent COVID-19. Sequencing was done on a sample of peripheral blood. The genes are TRBV5-1 and TRBJ2-5; D call uncertain. CDR3: CASSLGGDGTQYF. DNA for the CDR3: TGCGCCAGCAGCTTGGGCGGAGACGGAACCCAGTACTTC. Filled out from reference TRBV5-1 and TRBJ2-5, the complete variable domain reads KAGVTQTPRYLIKTRGQQVTLSCSPISGHRSVSWYQQTPGQGLQFLFEYFSETQRNKGNFPGRFSGRQFSNSRSEMNVSTLELGDSALYLCASSLGGDGTQYFGPGTRLLVL.